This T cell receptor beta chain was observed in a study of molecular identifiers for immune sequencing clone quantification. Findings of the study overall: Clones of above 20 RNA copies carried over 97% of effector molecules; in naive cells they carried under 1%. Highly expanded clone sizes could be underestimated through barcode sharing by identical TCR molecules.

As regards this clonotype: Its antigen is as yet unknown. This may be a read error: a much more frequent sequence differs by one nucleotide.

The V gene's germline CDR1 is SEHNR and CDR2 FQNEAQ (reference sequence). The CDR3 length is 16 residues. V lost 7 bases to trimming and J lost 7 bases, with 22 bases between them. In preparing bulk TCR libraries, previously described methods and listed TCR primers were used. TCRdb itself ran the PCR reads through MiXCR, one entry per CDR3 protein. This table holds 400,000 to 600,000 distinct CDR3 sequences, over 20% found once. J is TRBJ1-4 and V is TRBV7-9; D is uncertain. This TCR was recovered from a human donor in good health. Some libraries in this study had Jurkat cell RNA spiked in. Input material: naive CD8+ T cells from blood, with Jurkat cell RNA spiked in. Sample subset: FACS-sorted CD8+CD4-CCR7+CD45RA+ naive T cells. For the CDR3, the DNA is TGTGCCAGCAATCCAATGGTTGGGGAGCCTACTGAAAAACTGTTTTTT. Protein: CASNPMVGEPTEKLFF.